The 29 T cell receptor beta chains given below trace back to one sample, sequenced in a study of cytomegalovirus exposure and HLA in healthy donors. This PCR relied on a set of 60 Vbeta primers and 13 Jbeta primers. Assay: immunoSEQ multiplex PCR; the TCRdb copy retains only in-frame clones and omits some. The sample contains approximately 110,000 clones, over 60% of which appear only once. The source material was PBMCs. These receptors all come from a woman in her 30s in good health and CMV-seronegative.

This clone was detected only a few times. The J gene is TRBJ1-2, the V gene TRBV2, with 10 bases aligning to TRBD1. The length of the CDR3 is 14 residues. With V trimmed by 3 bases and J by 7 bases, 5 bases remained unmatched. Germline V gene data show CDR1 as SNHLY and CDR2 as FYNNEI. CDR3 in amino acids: CASSDETGGVGYTF. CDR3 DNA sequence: TGTGCCAGCAGTGATGAGACAGGGGGCGTTGGCTACACCTTC.

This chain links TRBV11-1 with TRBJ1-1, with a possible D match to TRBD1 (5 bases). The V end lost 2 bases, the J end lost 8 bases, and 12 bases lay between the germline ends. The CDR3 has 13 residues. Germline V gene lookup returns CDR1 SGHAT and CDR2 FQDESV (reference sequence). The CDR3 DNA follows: TGTGCCAGCAGCTTAATAGATCAGGGCGAAGCTTTCTTT. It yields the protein CASSLIDQGEAFF.

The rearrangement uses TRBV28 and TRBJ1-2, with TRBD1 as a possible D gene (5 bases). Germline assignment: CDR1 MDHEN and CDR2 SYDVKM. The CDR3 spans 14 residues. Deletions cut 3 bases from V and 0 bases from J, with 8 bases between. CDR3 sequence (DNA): TGTGCCAGCAGTTTTGGGGGGACTAACTATGGCTACACCTTC. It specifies CASSFGGTNYGYTF.

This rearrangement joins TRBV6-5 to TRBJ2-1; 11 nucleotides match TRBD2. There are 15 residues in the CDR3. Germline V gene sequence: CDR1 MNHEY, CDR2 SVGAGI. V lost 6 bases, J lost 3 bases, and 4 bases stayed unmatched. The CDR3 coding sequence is TGTGCCAGCAGCCCGGGACTAGCGGTCTACAATGAGCAGTTCTTC. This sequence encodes CASSPGLAVYNEQFF.

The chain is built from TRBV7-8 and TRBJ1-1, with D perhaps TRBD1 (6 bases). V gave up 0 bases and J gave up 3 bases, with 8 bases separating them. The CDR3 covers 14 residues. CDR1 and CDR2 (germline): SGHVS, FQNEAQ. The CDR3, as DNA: TGTGCCAGCAGCTTAGCCCAGGGGTACACTGAAGCTTTCTTT. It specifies CASSLAQGYTEAFF. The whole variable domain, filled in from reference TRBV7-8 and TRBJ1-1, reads GAGVSQSPRYKVAKRGQDVALRCDPISGHVSLFWYQQALGQGPEFLTYFQNEAQLDKSGLPSDRFFAERPEGSVSTLKIQRTQQEDSAVYLCASSLAQGYTEAFFGQGTRLTVV.

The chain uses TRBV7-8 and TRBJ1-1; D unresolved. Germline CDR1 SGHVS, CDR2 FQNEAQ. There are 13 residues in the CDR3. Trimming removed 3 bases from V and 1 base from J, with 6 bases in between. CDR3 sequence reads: CASSFPQNTEAFF. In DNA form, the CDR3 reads TGTGCCAGCAGCTTTCCCCAGAACACTGAAGCTTTCTTT. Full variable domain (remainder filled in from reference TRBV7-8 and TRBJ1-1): GAGVSQSPRYKVAKRGQDVALRCDPISGHVSLFWYQQALGQGPEFLTYFQNEAQLDKSGLPSDRFFAERPEGSVSTLKIQRTQQEDSAVYLCASSFPQNTEAFFGQGTRLTVV.

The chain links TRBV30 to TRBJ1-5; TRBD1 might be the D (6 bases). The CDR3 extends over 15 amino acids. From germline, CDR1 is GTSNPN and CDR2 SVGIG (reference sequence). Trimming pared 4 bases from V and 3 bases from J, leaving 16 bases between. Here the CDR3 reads CAWTQTGSYNQPQHF. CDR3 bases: TGTGCCTGGACCCAGACAGGATCATACAATCAGCCCCAGCATTTT.

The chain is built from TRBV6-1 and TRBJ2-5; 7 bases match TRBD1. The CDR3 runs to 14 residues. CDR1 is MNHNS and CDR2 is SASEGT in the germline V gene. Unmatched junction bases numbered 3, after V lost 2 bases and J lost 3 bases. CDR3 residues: CASSERGQKETQYF. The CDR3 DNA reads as TGTGCCAGCAGTGAAAGGGGACAGAAAGAGACCCAGTACTTC.

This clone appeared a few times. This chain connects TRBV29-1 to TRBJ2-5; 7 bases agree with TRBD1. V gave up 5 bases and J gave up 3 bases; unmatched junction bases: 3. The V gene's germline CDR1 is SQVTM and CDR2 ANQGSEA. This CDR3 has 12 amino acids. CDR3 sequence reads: CSVYRGEETQYF. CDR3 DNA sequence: TGCAGCGTTTACAGGGGAGAAGAGACCCAGTACTTC.

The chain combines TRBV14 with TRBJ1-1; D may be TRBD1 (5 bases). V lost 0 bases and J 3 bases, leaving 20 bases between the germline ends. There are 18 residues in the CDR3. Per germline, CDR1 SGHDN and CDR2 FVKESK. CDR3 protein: CASSQEPRLGGKDTEAFF. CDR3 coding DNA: TGTGCCAGCAGCCAAGAGCCCCGCCTGGGGGGGAAGGACACTGAAGCTTTCTTT.

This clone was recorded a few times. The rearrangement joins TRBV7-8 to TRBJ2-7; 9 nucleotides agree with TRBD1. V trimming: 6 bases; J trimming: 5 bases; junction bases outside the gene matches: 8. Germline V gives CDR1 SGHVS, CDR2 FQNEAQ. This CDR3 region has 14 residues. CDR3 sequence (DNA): TGTGCCAGCAGGTTGAGGGACAGGGCCCACGAGCAGTACTTC. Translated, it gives CASRLRDRAHEQYF.

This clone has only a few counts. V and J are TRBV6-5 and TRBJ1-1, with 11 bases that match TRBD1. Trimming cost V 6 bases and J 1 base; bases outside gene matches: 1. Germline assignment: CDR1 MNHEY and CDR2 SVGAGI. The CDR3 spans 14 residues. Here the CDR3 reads CASRDRGPNTEAFF. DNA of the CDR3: TGTGCCAGCAGGGACAGGGGGCCGAACACTGAAGCTTTCTTT.

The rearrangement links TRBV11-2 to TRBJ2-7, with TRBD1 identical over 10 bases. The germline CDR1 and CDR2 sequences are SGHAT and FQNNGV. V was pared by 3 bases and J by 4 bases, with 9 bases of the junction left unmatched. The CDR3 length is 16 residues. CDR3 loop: CASSLGVGDRGYEQYF. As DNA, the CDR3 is TGTGCCAGCAGCTTGGGAGTAGGGGACAGGGGTTACGAGCAGTACTTC.

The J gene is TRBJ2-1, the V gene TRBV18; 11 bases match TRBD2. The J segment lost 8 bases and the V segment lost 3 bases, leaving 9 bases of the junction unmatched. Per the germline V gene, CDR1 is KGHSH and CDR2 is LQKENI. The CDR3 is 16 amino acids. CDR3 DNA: TGTGCCAGCTCACCTATGACTAGCGGGATGTTTGATGAGCAGTTCTTC. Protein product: CASSPMTSGMFDEQFF.

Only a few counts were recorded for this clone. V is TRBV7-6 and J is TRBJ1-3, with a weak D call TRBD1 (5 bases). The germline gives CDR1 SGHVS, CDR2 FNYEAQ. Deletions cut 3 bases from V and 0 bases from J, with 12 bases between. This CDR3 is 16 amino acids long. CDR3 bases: TGTGCCAGCAGCTTGGCGGGACTTTCCTCTGGAAACACCATATATTTT. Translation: CASSLAGLSSGNTIYF.

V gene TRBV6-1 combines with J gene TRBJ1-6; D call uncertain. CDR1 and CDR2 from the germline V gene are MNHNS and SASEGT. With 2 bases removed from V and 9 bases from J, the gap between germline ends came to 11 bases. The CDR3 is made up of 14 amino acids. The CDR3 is CASSETPAASPLHF. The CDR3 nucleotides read TGTGCCAGCAGTGAAACACCGGCGGCTTCACCCCTCCACTTT.

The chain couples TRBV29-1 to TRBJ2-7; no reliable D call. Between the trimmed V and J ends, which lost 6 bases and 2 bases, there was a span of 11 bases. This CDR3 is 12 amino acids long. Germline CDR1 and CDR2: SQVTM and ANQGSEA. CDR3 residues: CSVRPGTYEQYF. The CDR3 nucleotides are TGCAGCGTCCGTCCAGGCACCTACGAGCAGTACTTC.

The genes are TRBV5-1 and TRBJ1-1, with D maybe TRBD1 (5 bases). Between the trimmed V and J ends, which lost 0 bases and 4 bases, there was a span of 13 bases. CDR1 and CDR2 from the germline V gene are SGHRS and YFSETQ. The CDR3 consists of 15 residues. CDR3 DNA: TGCGCCAGCAGCTTGGGGAATTCGCAGGGCACTGAAGCTTTCTTT. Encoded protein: CASSLGNSQGTEAFF.

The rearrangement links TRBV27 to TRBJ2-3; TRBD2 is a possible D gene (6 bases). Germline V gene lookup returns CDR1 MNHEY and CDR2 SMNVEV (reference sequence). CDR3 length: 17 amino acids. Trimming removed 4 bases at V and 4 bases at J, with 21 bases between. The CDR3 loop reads CASSSPLNGRNADTQYF. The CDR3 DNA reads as TGTGCCAGCAGTTCGCCCCTAAACGGGAGAAACGCAGATACGCAGTATTTT.

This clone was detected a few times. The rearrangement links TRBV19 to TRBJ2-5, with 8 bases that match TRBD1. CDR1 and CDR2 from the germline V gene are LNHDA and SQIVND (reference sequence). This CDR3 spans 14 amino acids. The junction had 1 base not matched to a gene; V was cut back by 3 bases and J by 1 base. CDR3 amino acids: CASSITGGQETQYF. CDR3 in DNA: TGTGCCAGTAGTATTACAGGGGGCCAAGAGACCCAGTACTTC.

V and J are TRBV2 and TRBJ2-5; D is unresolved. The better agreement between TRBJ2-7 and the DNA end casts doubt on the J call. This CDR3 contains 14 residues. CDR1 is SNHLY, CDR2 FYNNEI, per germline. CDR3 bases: TGTGCCAGCCGATTTAAACAGAGCTCCTACGAGCAGTACTTC. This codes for CASRFKQSSYEQYF.

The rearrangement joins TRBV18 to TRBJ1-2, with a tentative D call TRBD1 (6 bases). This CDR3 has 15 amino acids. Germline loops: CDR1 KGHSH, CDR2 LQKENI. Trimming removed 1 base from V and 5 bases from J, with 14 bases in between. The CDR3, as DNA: TGTGCCAGCTCACCACGCCAGGGGCCCCCGTATGGCTACACCTTC. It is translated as CASSPRQGPPYGYTF.

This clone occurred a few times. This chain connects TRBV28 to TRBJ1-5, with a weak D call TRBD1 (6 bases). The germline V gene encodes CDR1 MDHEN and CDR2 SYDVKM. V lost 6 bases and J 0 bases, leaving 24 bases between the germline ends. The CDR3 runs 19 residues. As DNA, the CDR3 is TGTGCCAGCAGACTTTCCCGCTGGGGGGGCGATGATAGCAATCAGCCCCAGCATTTT. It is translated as CASRLSRWGGDDSNQPQHF.

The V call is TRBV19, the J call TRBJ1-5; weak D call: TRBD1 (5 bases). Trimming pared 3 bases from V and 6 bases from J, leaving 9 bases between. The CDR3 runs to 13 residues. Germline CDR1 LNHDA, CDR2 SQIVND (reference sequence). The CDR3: CASSITGPQPQHF. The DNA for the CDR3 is TGTGCCAGTAGTATTACAGGTCCTCAGCCCCAGCATTTT.

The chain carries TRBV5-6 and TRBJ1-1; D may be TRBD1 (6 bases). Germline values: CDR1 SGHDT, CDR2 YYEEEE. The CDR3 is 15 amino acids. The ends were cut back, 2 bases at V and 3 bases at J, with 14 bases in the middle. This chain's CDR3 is CASSFETGMDTEAFF. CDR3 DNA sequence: TGTGCCAGCAGCTTTGAAACAGGGATGGACACTGAAGCTTTCTTT.

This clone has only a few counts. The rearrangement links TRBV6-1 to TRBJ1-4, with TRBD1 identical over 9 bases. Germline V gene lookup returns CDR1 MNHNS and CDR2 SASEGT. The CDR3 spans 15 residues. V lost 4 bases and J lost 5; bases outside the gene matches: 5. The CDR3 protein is CASSGFGTGNEKLFF. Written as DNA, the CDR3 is TGTGCCAGCAGTGGCTTCGGGACAGGGAATGAAAAACTGTTTTTT.

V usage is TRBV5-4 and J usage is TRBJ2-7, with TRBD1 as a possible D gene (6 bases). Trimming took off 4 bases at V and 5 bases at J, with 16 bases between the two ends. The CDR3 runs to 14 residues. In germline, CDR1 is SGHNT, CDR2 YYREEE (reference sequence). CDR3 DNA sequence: TGTGCCAGCAGCATGCTACAGGGTTTAGACGAGCAGTACTTC. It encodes CASSMLQGLDEQYF.

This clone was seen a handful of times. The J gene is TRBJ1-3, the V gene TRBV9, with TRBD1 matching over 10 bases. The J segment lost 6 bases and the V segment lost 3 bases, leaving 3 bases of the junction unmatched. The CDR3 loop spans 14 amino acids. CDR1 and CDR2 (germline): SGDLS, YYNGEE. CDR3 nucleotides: TGTGCCAGCAGCGCCGGACAGGGGGTAAACACCATATATTTT. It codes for CASSAGQGVNTIYF.

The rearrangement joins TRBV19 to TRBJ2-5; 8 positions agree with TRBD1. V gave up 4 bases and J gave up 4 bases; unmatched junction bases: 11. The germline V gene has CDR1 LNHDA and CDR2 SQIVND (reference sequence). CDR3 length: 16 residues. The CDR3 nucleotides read TGTGCCAGTAGTAGGGGCCTGGGCAGGGGGCCAGAGACCCAGTACTTC. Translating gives CASSRGLGRGPETQYF.